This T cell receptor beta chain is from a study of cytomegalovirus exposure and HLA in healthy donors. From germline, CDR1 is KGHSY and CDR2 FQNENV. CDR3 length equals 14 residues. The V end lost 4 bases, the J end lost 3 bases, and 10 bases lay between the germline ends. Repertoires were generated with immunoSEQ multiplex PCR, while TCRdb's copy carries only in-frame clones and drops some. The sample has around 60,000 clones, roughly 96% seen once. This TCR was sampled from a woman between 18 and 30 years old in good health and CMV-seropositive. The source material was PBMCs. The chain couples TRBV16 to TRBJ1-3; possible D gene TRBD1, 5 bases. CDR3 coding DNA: TGTGCCAGCAGCCTCGGGGGGAGTGGAAACACCATATATTTT. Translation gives CASSLGGSGNTIYF.